The 32 T cell receptor beta chains below all came from one sample that was sequenced in a study of blood T cells in healthy people across ages. Together with a sample-barcoded 5' primer, a J-beta primer mix was included in a second PCR lasting about 7 to 12 cycles. TCRdb re-analysed the 5' RACE reads in MiXCR, keeping a single row per CDR3 protein. The sample contains around 970,000 distinct CDR3 sequences, approximately 50% of which appear only once. Sequenced: blood. The receptors here all came from a woman aged 55 to 70 in good health.

The chain joins TRBV20-1 to TRBJ1-6; maybe TRBD1 (5 bases). This CDR3 region has 14 residues. The V end lost 5 bases, the J end lost 0 bases, and 8 bases lay between the germline ends. Germline-derived CDR1 and CDR2 are DFQATT and SNEGSKA (reference sequence). CDR3 sequence reads: CSAPDSSYNSPLHF. CDR3 nucleotides: TGCAGTGCTCCTGACAGCTCCTATAATTCACCCCTCCACTTT.

The chain is built from TRBV5-1 and TRBJ2-1; TRBD2 matches 8 bases. With the DNA end fitting TRBJ2-7 better, the J assignment may be wrong. The CDR3 length is 15 residues. CDR1 is SGHRS and CDR2 is YFSETQ in the germline V gene. CDR3 sequence (DNA): TGCGCCAGCACCAAAAGCGGGAGCTCCTACAATGAGCAGTACTTC. It translates to CASTKSGSSYNEQYF.

This clonotype was seen more than once but under ten times. The chain links TRBV20-1 to TRBJ2-1, with 8 bases identical to TRBD2. CDR3 length equals 15 residues. V lost 4 bases and J lost 4; bases outside the gene matches: 9. The germline gives CDR1 DFQATT, CDR2 SNEGSKA (reference sequence). CDR3 in amino acids: CSATYSGRIYNEQFF. CDR3 bases: TGCAGTGCTACATACAGCGGGAGAATATACAATGAGCAGTTCTTC.

As regards this clonotype: Sequence at one end of the junction differs from germline and may be a read error. This sequence joins TRBV7-8 and TRBJ2-3, with 14 nucleotides matching TRBD2. This CDR3 region has 14 residues. The germline V gene has CDR1 SGHVS and CDR2 FQNEAQ. CDR3 sequence reads: CATWGLAGVDTRYF. The DNA for the CDR3 is TGTGCCACCTGGGGACTAGCGGGAGTAGATACGCGGTATTTT.

The J gene is TRBJ2-1, the V gene TRBV6-5; D remains unclear. The CDR3 is made up of 17 amino acids. Germline CDR1 and CDR2: MNHEY and SVGAGI. Trimming shortened V by 0 bases and J by 0 bases, and 12 bases separated the two germline ends. CDR3 nucleotide sequence: TGTGCCAGCAGTTACTCGTTCGGGTGGAGCTCCTACAATGAGCAGTTCTTC. This sequence encodes CASSYSFGWSSYNEQFF.

This clonotype has more than one count but fewer than ten. The chain uses TRBV27 and TRBJ2-5; TRBD2 is a possible D gene (6 bases). Germline-derived CDR1 and CDR2 are MNHEY and SMNVEV (reference sequence). There are 15 residues in the CDR3. The V gene lost 2 bases and the J gene lost 0 bases, with 10 bases spanning the gap. The CDR3 loop reads CASSLGLANQETQYF. In DNA form, the CDR3 reads TGTGCCAGCAGTTTAGGTCTAGCGAACCAAGAGACCCAGTACTTC.

CDR3 nucleotides: TGTGCCAGCAGTCCCCGGACTAGCAGAAAGACAGATACGCAGTATTTT. It translates to CASSPRTSRKTDTQYF. This sequence joins TRBV27 and TRBJ2-3; 8 bases agree with TRBD2. Germline-derived CDR1 and CDR2 are MNHEY and SMNVEV (reference sequence). The V segment lost 5 bases and the J segment 3 bases; nucleotides outside the gene matches: 10. CDR3 size: 16 residues.

Worth noting for this clonotype: Since a much larger clone is just one base distant, this may be a read error. J is TRBJ2-7 and V is TRBV6-2 or TRBV6-3, with D uncertain. This CDR3 region has 16 residues. V lost 2 bases and J lost 7, with 21 bases in between. CDR1 is MNHEY and CDR2 is SVGEGT in the germline V gene. The CDR3 is CASSYEGLVERNEQYF. CDR3 sequence (DNA): TGTGCCAGCAGTTACGAAGGTCTAGTTGAGAGGAATGAGCAGTACTTC.

This clonotype has only a few counts. The chain carries TRBV27 and TRBJ2-7; 7 nucleotides align to TRBD1. The trim removed 11 bases at V and 0 bases at J, leaving 7 bases unmatched. The germline CDR1 and CDR2 sequences are MNHEY and SMNVEV (reference sequence). The CDR3 is made up of 13 amino acids. CDR3 nucleotide sequence: TGTGCCGCGGCCCGGGACAGCTCCTACGAGCAGTACTTC. As protein: CAAARDSSYEQYF.

V gene TRBV12-3 or TRBV12-4 combines with J gene TRBJ1-4, with no clear D. This CDR3 region has 13 residues. V lost 5 bases, J lost 13 bases, and 17 bases lay in between. This CDR3 is CASSLLTGSGLFF. Written as DNA, the CDR3 is TGTGCCAGCAGTCTCCTTACTGGGAGTGGACTGTTTTTT.

The table lists this clonotype with a few counts. This chain links TRBV6-2 or TRBV6-3 with TRBJ2-6; D gene ambiguous. The CDR3 contains 15 residues. Germline values: CDR1 MNHEY, CDR2 SVGEGT. V shed 6 bases and J shed 0 bases, with 9 bases lying between them. CDR3 loop: CASRKQLSGANVLTF. CDR3 DNA sequence: TGTGCCAGCAGAAAACAGCTCTCTGGGGCCAACGTCCTGACTTTC.

This chain uses TRBV7-2 with TRBJ2-7; 7 bases are shared with TRBD1. CDR3 length: 16 amino acids. CDR1 and CDR2 (germline): SGHTA, FQGNSA. V dropped 1 base and J dropped 6; count of bases not matched to a gene: 12. CDR3 residues: CASSLGGGPILREQYF. In DNA form, the CDR3 reads TGTGCCAGCAGCTTAGGAGGGGGCCCGATACTCCGCGAGCAGTACTTC.

On this clonotype: Its ends do not fully match the called genes, so a read error is possible. The rearrangement links TRBV20-1 to TRBJ2-4, with 8 bases identical to TRBD1. The J call may be in error: the DNA end matches TRBJ2-7 better. From germline, CDR1 is DFQATT and CDR2 SNEGSKA (reference sequence). The CDR3 has 14 residues. The CDR3 DNA is TGCGGTGCGGGACCAGGGGGCGATCATAACGAGCAGTACTTC. Amino acids: CGAGPGGDHNEQYF.

The chain links TRBV20-1 to TRBJ1-5; 8 bases map to TRBD1. Trimming at V came to 2 bases and at J to 1 base, leaving 4 bases not matched to a gene. From germline, CDR1 is DFQATT and CDR2 SNEGSKA (reference sequence). This CDR3 region has 15 residues. The CDR3 bases are TGCAGTGCTAGAAACAGGGGGACGAGCAATCAGCCCCAGCATTTT. Translation gives CSARNRGTSNQPQHF.

In its sample, this clonotype was seen a few times. This chain connects TRBV7-9 to TRBJ2-4; 8 bases align to TRBD1. The closer fit of TRBJ2-7 to the DNA end suggests the J call may be wrong. Germline CDR1 reads SEHNR; CDR2 reads FQNEAQ (reference sequence). The CDR3 covers 14 residues. CDR3: CASSAGQVAYEQYF. CDR3 bases: TGTGCCAGCAGCGCGGGACAGGTCGCCTACGAGCAGTACTTC.

This clonotype has just a few counts. This chain uses TRBV10-3 with TRBJ2-7; D not certain. Per the germline V gene, CDR1 is ENHRY and CDR2 is SYGVKD. The V end was cut by 0 bases, the J end by 3 bases, with 9 bases between. The CDR3 consists of 14 residues. CDR3 sequence: CAISESLLNYEQYF. The CDR3 region has the DNA TGTGCCATCAGTGAGTCGTTGCTGAACTACGAGCAGTACTTC.

J is TRBJ1-5 and V is TRBV4-1; D gene ambiguous. The CDR3 is made up of 13 amino acids. The V gene lost 3 bases and the J gene lost 5 bases, with 8 bases spanning the gap. Germline CDR1 reads MGHRA; CDR2 reads YSYEKL. CDR3 coding DNA: TGCGCCAGCAGCCAGGAGTTCCATCAGCCCCAGCATTTT. As protein: CASSQEFHQPQHF.

V is TRBV20-1 and J is TRBJ2-7; 8 bases map to TRBD1. Germline CDR1 is DFQATT and CDR2 is SNEGSKA (reference sequence). This CDR3 contains 15 residues. J was trimmed by 5 bases and V by 2 bases; bases with no gene match: 11. The CDR3 DNA reads as TGCAGTGCTAGAAAAATGGGGCAGGGGGCCGACGAGCAGTACTTC. It encodes CSARKMGQGADEQYF.

This clonotype was seen only a few times. CDR3 DNA: TGTGCCACCGACGGGACACGTGGGATCTATGGCTACACCTTC. It codes for CATDGTRGIYGYTF. The chain has TRBV24-1 and TRBJ1-2; a weak D match, TRBD1 (6 bases). Trimming pared 9 bases from V and 4 bases from J, leaving 17 bases between. The germline V gene encodes CDR1 KGHDR and CDR2 SFDVKD. This CDR3 has 14 amino acids.

This clonotype was picked up a small number of times. This rearrangement joins TRBV6-2 or TRBV6-3 to TRBJ2-7; tentatively, D is TRBD1 (6 bases). Trimming took 5 bases from V and 4 from J, leaving 12 bases between them. The CDR3 consists of 13 residues. Looked up from germline, CDR1 is MNHEY and CDR2 is SVGEGT. This CDR3 reads CASSNRVVYEQYF. The CDR3 DNA reads as TGTGCCAGCAGTAACAGGGTGGTGTACGAGCAGTACTTC.

This clonotype was seen more than once but under ten times. The gene calls are TRBV12-3 or TRBV12-4 and TRBJ2-5, with no clear D. The CDR3 consists of 13 residues. With 1 base removed from V and 7 bases from J, the gap between germline ends came to 10 bases. Written as DNA, the CDR3 is TGTGCCAGCAGTTTAGGGCGGCTGGGGACCCAGTACTTC. Protein product: CASSLGRLGTQYF.

This clonotype was found many times. In nucleotides, the CDR3 is TGCAGTGCTAGGGGCAGCTTGAACACTGAAGCTTTCTTT. Amino acid sequence: CSARGSLNTEAFF. The genes are TRBV20-1 and TRBJ1-1; D is unclear. Germline CDR1 reads DFQATT; CDR2 reads SNEGSKA (reference sequence). There are 13 residues in the CDR3. The V and J ends lost 3 bases and 0 bases respectively, with 8 bases between them.

V is TRBV25-1 and J is TRBJ2-4; TRBD1 might be the D (5 bases). Near its end, the DNA agrees better with TRBJ2-7, so the J call may be wrong. CDR1 is MGHDK, CDR2 SYGVNS, per germline. The CDR3 consists of 15 residues. The CDR3, as DNA: TGTGCCAGCAGTGAATCCCCCTTCGACAGCTACGAGCAGTACTTC. Encoded protein: CASSESPFDSYEQYF.

Concerning this clonotype: A junction boundary mismatches the germline segment, possibly from a read error. The V call is TRBV15, the J call TRBJ2-1; D not resolved. The J call is uncertain, as TRBJ2-7 better fits the DNA end. CDR1 and CDR2 from the germline V gene are LNHNV and YYDKDF (reference sequence). This CDR3 contains 16 residues. The CDR3 here is CTTSPRTSSSYNEQYF. The CDR3 coding sequence is TGTACCACCAGCCCCCGGACGAGCAGCTCCTACAATGAGCAGTACTTC.

The chain employs TRBV6-1 and TRBJ2-1, with 8 bases lining up with TRBD1. This CDR3 has 15 residues. The V and J ends lost 6 bases and 4 bases, in that order; junction bases with no gene match: 8. Germline values: CDR1 MNHNS, CDR2 SASEGT. The CDR3 loop is CASRSGGAWYNEQFF. CDR3 DNA: TGTGCCAGCAGATCAGGGGGCGCGTGGTACAATGAGCAGTTCTTC.

The chain couples TRBV27 to TRBJ2-7; 7 bases agree with TRBD2. V was clipped by 8 bases and J by 5 bases; unmatched bases: 6. The CDR3 runs to 12 residues. Germline V gene data show CDR1 as MNHEY and CDR2 as SMNVEV (reference sequence). The CDR3 sequence: CASAGAIHEQYF. CDR3 sequence (DNA): TGTGCCAGCGCGGGAGCGATCCACGAGCAGTACTTC.

This sequence joins TRBV27 and TRBJ2-5, with D maybe TRBD2 (6 bases). This CDR3 is built from 14 residues. V lost 4 bases, J lost 2 bases, and 11 bases lay in between. CDR1 MNHEY and CDR2 SMNVEV come from the germline V gene (reference sequence). This chain's CDR3 is CASSSSRGQETQYF. For the CDR3, the DNA is TGTGCCAGCAGTTCCTCGCGGGGACAAGAGACCCAGTACTTC.

This rearrangement joins TRBV2 to TRBJ2-5, with 7 positions matching TRBD1. Germline V gene data show CDR1 as SNHLY and CDR2 as FYNNEI. This CDR3 contains 15 residues. The V segment lost 7 bases and the J segment 1 base; nucleotides outside the gene matches: 9. The CDR3 loop reads CASTGQVSSQETQYF. The CDR3 DNA follows: TGTGCCAGCACCGGACAGGTCTCCTCCCAAGAGACCCAGTACTTC.

The J gene is TRBJ1-2, the V gene TRBV29-1; 7 bases align to TRBD1. The CDR3 has 15 amino acids. With 6 bases clipped from V and 1 base from J, the junction kept 11 bases outside the gene matches. CDR1 is SQVTM and CDR2 is ANQGSEA in the germline V gene. CDR3 residues: CSVEEQGNFNYGYTF. For the CDR3, the DNA is TGCAGCGTAGAGGAACAGGGGAATTTTAACTATGGCTACACCTTC.

This chain connects TRBV5-6 to TRBJ2-3, with a tentative D call TRBD2 (5 bases). CDR3 length: 14 amino acids. Trimming took 0 bases from V and 7 from J, leaving 12 bases between them. CDR1 is SGHDT and CDR2 is YYEEEE in the germline V gene. The CDR3 is CASSLALDSYTQYF. The CDR3, as DNA: TGTGCCAGCAGCTTGGCCCTGGACTCTTATACGCAGTATTTT.

The rearrangement joins TRBV11-2 to TRBJ1-5; 8 bases line up with TRBD1. The J segment lost 0 bases and the V segment lost 4 bases, leaving 2 bases of the junction unmatched. The CDR3 covers 15 residues. CDR1 is SGHAT, CDR2 FQNNGV, per germline. The CDR3 DNA is TGTGCCAGCAGCTCCCAGGGGGCTAGCAATCAGCCCCAGCATTTT. It is translated as CASSSQGASNQPQHF.

Concerning this clonotype: A junction end diverges from the germline sequence, so it may reflect a read error. The chain has TRBV2 and TRBJ2-5, with 10 bases aligning to TRBD1. TRBJ2-7 matches the DNA end more closely, so the J call is doubtful. The CDR3 has 13 residues. Germline V gene lookup returns CDR1 SNHLY and CDR2 FYNNEI. The CDR3 sequence is CAGSVRDRGEQYF. The CDR3 DNA follows: TGTGCCGGCAGTGTCCGGGACAGGGGCGAGCAGTACTTC.